The clone carrying this TCR beta chain was counted a few times. The antigen is unknown. The data originate from a study of regulatory T cells in long-lasting Graves disease. The study, taken as a whole, reports: Graves' patients with persistent disease showed TCR diversity lower than patients newly diagnosed. Preferential use of TRBV28, TRBJ1-2 and TRBJ2-5 was seen in persistent disease. Persistent patients shared more public clonotypes (2,741) than newly diagnosed patients (roughly 960).

Germline V gene data show CDR1 as SEHNR and CDR2 as FQNEAQ (reference sequence). CDR3 size: 17 residues. Trimming removed 6 bases from V and 4 bases from J, with 21 bases in between. The time point: newly diagnosed GD, antithyroid drugs for less than 3 months. PBMCs were the source of the RNA used for TCR sequencing. With iRepertoire HTBI primers and Arm-PCR of CDR3 regions, TCR beta libraries were built. Study processing details: Analysis of the samples identified roughly 62 TRBV and 14 to 15 TRBJ segments. TCRdb re-analysed the multiplex PCR reads in MiXCR, keeping a single row per CDR3 protein. TCRdb, rather than the study authors, made the V and J calls. The sample includes 550,000 to 600,000 distinct CDR3 sequences, roughly 16% seen only once; the top ten take 12%. The sample was also reused in another study, on T cells in Graves' hyperthyroidism and ophthalmopathy.

The origin of this receptor is a man aged 18 to 30 with Graves disease. The source was peripheral blood mononuclear cells (PBMCs), collected at new diagnosis, from a patient treated with antithyroid drugs. The gene calls are TRBV7-9 and TRBJ2-2, with a weak D call TRBD2 (5 bases). Here the CDR3 reads CASSQEEDPQPTGELFF. DNA for the CDR3: TGTGCCAGCAGTCAAGAGGAGGACCCACAACCCACCGGGGAGCTGTTTTTT.